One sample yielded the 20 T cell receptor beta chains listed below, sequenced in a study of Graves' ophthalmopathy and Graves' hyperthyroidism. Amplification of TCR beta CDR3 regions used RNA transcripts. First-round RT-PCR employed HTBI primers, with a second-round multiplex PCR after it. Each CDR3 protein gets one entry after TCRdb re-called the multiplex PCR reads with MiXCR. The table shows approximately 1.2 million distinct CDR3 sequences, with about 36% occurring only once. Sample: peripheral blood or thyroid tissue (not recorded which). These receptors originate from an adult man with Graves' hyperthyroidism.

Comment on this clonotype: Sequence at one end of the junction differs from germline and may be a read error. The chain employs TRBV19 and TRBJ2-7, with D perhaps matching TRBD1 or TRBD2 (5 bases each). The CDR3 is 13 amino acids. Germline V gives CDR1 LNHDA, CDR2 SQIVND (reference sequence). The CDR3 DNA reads TGTGCCAGTAGTATGGGACGAGGCTACGGGCAGTACTTC. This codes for CASSMGRGYGQYF.

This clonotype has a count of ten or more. The CDR3 nucleotides are TGCAGCGTTGAAGTAGTAGGAAGCACTGAAGCTTTCTTT. Its protein is CSVEVVGSTEAFF. This chain uses TRBV29-1 with TRBJ1-1; D unresolved. The V end lost 1 base, the J end lost 4 bases, and 10 bases lay between the germline ends. The CDR3 loop spans 13 amino acids. The V gene's germline CDR1 is SQVTM and CDR2 ANQGSEA.

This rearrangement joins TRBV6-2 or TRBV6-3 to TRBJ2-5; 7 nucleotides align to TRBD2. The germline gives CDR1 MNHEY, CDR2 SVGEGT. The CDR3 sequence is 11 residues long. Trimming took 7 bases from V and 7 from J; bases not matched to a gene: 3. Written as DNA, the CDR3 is TGTGCCAGCACTACGGGAGGGACCCAGTACTTC. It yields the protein CASTTGGTQYF.

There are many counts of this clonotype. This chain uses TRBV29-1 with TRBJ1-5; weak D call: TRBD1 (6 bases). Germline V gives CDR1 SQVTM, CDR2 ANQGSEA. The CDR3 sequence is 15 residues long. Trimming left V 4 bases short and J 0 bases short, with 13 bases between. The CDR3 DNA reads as TGCAGCGTTGCTTCGGGGGCGGGTAGCAATCAGCCCCAGCATTTT. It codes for CSVASGAGSNQPQHF.

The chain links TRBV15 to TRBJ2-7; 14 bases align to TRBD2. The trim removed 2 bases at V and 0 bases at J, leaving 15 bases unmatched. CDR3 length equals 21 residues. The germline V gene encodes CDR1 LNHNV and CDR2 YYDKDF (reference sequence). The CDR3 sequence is CATSRPVKTSGRERSSYEQYF. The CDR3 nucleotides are TGTGCCACCAGCAGACCAGTTAAGACTAGCGGGAGGGAACGGAGCTCCTACGAGCAGTACTTC.

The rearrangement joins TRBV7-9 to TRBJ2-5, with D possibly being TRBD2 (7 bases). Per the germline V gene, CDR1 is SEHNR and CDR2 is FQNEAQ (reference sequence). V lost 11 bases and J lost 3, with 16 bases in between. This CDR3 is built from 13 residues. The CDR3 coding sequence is TGTGCCGGGGGGGCCCTCAGGGAAGAGACCCAGTACTTC. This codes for CAGGALREETQYF.

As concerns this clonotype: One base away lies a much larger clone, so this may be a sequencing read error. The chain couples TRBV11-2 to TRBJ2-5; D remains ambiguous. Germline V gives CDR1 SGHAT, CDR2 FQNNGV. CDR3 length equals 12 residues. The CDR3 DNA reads TGTGCCGGCAGCCCAAAAATCAGGAGCCAGTACTTC. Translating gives CAGSPKIRSQYF.

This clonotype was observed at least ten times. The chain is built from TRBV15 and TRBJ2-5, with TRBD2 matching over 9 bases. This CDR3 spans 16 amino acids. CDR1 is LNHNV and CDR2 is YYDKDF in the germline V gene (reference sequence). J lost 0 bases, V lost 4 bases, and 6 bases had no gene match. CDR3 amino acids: CATSTRTSANQETQYF. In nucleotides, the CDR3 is TGTGCCACCAGCACTAGGACTAGCGCAAACCAAGAGACCCAGTACTTC. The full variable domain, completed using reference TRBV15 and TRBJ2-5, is DAMVIQNPRYQVTQFGKPVTLSCSQTLNHNVMYWYQQKSSQAPKLLFHYYDKDFNNEADTPDNFQSRRPNTSFCFLDIRSPGLGDTAMYLCATSTRTSANQETQYFGPGTRLLVL.

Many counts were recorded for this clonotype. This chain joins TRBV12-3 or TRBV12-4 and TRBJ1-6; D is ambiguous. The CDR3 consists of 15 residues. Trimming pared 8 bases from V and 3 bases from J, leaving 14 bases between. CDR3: CASRAGGHYNSPLHF. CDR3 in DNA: TGTGCCAGCCGGGCGGGAGGGCACTATAATTCACCCCTCCACTTT.

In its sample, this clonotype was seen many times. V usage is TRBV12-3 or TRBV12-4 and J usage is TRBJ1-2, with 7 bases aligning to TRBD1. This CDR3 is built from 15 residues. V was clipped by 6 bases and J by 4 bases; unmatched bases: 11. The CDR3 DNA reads TGTGCCAGCAGCGACTTGGGACAGCCTTCCTATGGCTACACCTTC. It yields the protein CASSDLGQPSYGYTF.

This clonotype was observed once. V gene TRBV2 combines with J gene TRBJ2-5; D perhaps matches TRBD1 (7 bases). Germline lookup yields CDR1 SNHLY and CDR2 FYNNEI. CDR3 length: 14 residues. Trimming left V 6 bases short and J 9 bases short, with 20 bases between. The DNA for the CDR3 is TGTGCCAGCAGATGGGACAGCAGCGGGCAGCCCCAGTACTTC. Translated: CASRWDSSGQPQYF.

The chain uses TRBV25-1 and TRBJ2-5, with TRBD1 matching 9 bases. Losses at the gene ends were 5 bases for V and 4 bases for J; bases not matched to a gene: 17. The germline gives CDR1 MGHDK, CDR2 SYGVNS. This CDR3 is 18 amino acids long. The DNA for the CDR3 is TGTGCCAGCAGTTCAGGGGGGACAGGGTCAGCAATGGGAGAGACCCAGTACTTC. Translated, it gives CASSSGGTGSAMGETQYF.

The chain's CDR3 is CSAGRETQYF. DNA for the CDR3: TGCAGTGCGGGACGGGAGACCCAGTACTTC. This chain uses TRBV20-1 with TRBJ2-5, with D perhaps being TRBD1 or TRBD2 (5 bases each). V lost 6 bases and J 5 bases, leaving 7 bases between the germline ends. The germline gives CDR1 DFQATT, CDR2 SNEGSKA (reference sequence). The CDR3 has 10 amino acids.

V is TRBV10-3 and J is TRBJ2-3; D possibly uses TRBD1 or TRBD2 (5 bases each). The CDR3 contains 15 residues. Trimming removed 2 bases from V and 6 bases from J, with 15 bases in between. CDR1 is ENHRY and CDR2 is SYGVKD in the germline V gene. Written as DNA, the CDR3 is TGTGCCATCAGTGAGGGGGGTGTCCGAGTGGATACGCAGTATTTT. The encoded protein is CAISEGGVRVDTQYF.

DNA for the CDR3: TGTGCCAGCTCACGTCTCGCAGGGACCACTGAAGCTTTCTTT. Protein sequence: CASSRLAGTTEAFF. The chain has TRBV18 and TRBJ1-1; D perhaps matches TRBD1 (5 bases). Germline V CDR1 and CDR2: KGHSH, LQKENI. This CDR3 comprises 14 residues. The germline V and J ends were trimmed by 4 bases and 4 bases, with 13 bases remaining between them.

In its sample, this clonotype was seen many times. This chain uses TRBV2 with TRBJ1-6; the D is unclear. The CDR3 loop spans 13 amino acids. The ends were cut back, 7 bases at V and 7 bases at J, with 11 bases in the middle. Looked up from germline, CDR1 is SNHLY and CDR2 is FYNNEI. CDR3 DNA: TGTGCCAGCATCACCCCAGAGAATTCACCCCTCCACTTT. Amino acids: CASITPENSPLHF. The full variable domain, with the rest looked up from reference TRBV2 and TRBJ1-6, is EPEVTQTPSHQVTQMGQEVILRCVPISNHLYFYWYRQILGQKVEFLVSFYNNEISEKSEIFDDQFSVERPDGSNFTLKIRSTKLEDSAMYFCASITPENSPLHFGNGTRLTVT.

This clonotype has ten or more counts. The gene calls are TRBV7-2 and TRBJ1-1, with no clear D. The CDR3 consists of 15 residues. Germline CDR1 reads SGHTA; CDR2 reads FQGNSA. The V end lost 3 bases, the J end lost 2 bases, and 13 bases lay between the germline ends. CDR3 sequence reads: CASSLLLGRNTEAFF. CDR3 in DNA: TGTGCCAGCAGCTTGCTGTTGGGTAGAAACACTGAAGCTTTCTTT.

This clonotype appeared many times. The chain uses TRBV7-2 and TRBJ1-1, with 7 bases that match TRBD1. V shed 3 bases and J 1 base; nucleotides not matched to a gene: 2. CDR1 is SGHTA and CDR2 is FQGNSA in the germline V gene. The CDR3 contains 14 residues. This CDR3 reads CASSLDRWNTEAFF. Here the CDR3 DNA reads TGTGCCAGCAGCTTGGACAGGTGGAACACTGAAGCTTTCTTT. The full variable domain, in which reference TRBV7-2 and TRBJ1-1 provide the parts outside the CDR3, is GAGVSQSPSNKVTEKGKDVELRCDPISGHTALYWYRQSLGQGLEFLIYFQGNSAPDKSGLPSDRFSAERTGGSVSTLTIQRTQQEDSAVYLCASSLDRWNTEAFFGQGTRLTVV.

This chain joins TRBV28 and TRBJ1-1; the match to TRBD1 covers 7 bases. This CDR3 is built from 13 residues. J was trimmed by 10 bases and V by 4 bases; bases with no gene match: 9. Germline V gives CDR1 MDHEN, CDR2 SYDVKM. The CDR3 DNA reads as TGTGCCAGCAGTTGCACATTGACAGGGAGAGCTTTCTTT. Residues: CASSCTLTGRAFF. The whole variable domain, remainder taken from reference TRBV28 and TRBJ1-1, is DVKVTQSSRYLVKRTGEKVFLECVQDMDHENMFWYRQDPGLGLRLIYFSYDVKMKEKGDIPEGYSVSREKKERFSLILESASTNQTSMYLCASSCTLTGRAFFGQGTRLTVV.

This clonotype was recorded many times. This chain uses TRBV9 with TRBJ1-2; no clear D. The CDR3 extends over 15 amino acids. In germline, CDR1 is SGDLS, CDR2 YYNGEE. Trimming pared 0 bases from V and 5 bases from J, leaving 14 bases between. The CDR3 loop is CASSVVCRDTYGYTF. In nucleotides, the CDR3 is TGTGCCAGCAGCGTAGTCTGTAGAGATACGTATGGCTACACCTTC.